This T cell receptor beta chain was captured by sequencing in a study of lymphopenia after photon versus proton radiotherapy. V lost 4 bases and J 0 bases, leaving 10 bases between the germline ends. The V gene's germline CDR1 is SGDLS and CDR2 YYNGEE. The CDR3 has 15 residues. Generated by immunoSEQ multiplex PCR, the TCRdb table keeps only in-frame clones and is missing some. Counted here are 15,000 to 20,000 clones, 84% occurring once; the ten biggest clones make up roughly 2.8%. The chain employs TRBV9 and TRBJ2-2; possibly TRBD1 for D (5 bases). This receptor was identified in a woman aged 45-59 years with pancreatic cancer. This specimen consisted of peripheral blood, obtained from a patient treated with photon-based radiotherapy. In DNA form, the CDR3 reads TGTGCCAGCAGCCCCACCAGGGCGAACACCGGGGAGCTGTTTTTT. Its translation is CASSPTRANTGELFF.